This TCR beta chain is from a study of OX40 agonist ivuxolimab in advanced cancers. On the study more broadly: Partial responses occurred in Three dose-escalation patients, one with hepatocellular carcinoma and two with cutaneous melanoma. Notes on the study in general: With doses of 0.1 to 3.0 mg/kg, CD4+ and CD8+ blood T cells had undergone clonal expansion by week 6.

Assay used: immunoSEQ multiplex PCR; TCRdb lists only in-frame clones, some missing. This table has roughly 49,000 clones, around 80% appearing once. On this clone itself: Its target is unknown.

The sequence derives from an adult with an advanced solid tumor such as melanoma, head and neck, liver or kidney cancer. The source material was CD4+ or CD8+ T cells sorted from blood, sampled in a trial of the OX40 agonist ivuxolimab.

CDR3 region: CASSRWVDSNQPQHF. The CDR3 region has the DNA TGTGCCAGCAGCCGGTGGGTAGATAGCAATCAGCCCCAGCATTTT. The chain couples TRBV6-5 to TRBJ1-5; D uncertain. Trimming cost V 6 bases and J 0 bases, with 12 bases left between them. Germline V gene lookup returns CDR1 MNHEY and CDR2 SVGAGI. CDR3 length equals 15 residues.